These T cell receptor beta chains were read from a single sample in a study of sequential checkpoint blockade in melanoma. Only in-frame clones appear in the TCRdb table, and some are missing; sequencing was by immunoSEQ multiplex PCR. The top ten hold approximately 12% of the sample, which has around 18,000 clones, around 65% seen once. The sample was CD8+ T cells sorted from blood (inferred from file names), taken from a patient given nivolumab and ipilimumab in sequence. The receptor set was obtained from a human donor with melanoma. Both conserved end residues are part of each CDR3. Each record gives: CDR3 DNA, CDR3 protein, V gene, J gene, D gene, clone size. A D gene is named only where the DNA matches it firmly. Some rows have no size entry. The others give once, few or many, or a class for an expanded clone.

cdr3_nt: TGTGCCAGCAGCGTAAACCAAGGACAGGGGGCCTACGAGCAGTACTTC
cdr3_aa: CASSVNQGQGAYEQYF
v_call: TRBV9
j_call: TRBJ2-7
d_call: TRBD1
clone_size: .

cdr3_nt: TGTGCCAGCAGCCGAGCCTACCTAGCGGGGGACACAGATACGCAGTATTTT
cdr3_aa: CASSRAYLAGDTDTQYF
v_call: TRBV7-9
j_call: TRBJ2-3
d_call: TRBD2
clone_size: .

cdr3_nt: TGTGCCAGCAGCTCCCCCCCCTGGACAGGCACAGATACGCAGTATTTT
cdr3_aa: CASSSPPWTGTDTQYF
v_call: TRBV7-9
j_call: TRBJ2-3
d_call: .
clone_size: .

cdr3_nt: TGTGCCAGCAGCTTAGAGGCGGCAAACAATGAGCAGTTCTTC
cdr3_aa: CASSLEAANNEQFF
v_call: TRBV11-3
j_call: TRBJ2-1
d_call: .
clone_size: .

cdr3_nt: TGTGCCTGGAGGGCGTCCAGGGTCACCGGGGAGCTGTTTTTT
cdr3_aa: CAWRASRVTGELFF
v_call: TRBV30
j_call: TRBJ2-2
d_call: .
clone_size: .

cdr3_nt: TGCGCCAGCAGCTTGACCGACAGGGGGGAGTACGAGCAGTACTTC
cdr3_aa: CASSLTDRGEYEQYF
v_call: TRBV5-1
j_call: TRBJ2-7
d_call: TRBD1
clone_size: .

cdr3_nt: TGTGCCAGCAGCTATAGAGGGAGCACAGATACGCAGTATTTT
cdr3_aa: CASSYRGSTDTQYF
v_call: TRBV7-9
j_call: TRBJ2-3
d_call: .
clone_size: .

cdr3_nt: TGTGCCAGCAGTCCCCCGGACAGGGGGCGCCTCGAAGCTTTCTTT
cdr3_aa: CASSPPDRGRLEAFF
v_call: TRBV28
j_call: TRBJ1-1
d_call: TRBD1
clone_size: medium-sized

cdr3_nt: TGTGCCAGTAGTATAGACGAGGAGACCCAGTACTTC
cdr3_aa: CASSIDEETQYF
v_call: TRBV19
j_call: TRBJ2-5
d_call: .
clone_size: few

cdr3_nt: TGTGCCAGCACGGGATTGATAATGGGTAGCTACGAGCAGTACTTC
cdr3_aa: CASTGLIMGSYEQYF
v_call: TRBV6-1
j_call: TRBJ2-7
d_call: .
clone_size: .

cdr3_nt: TGCAGCGTTGAAGATCTAGGGGATAGGATTTTT
cdr3_aa: CSVEDLGDRIF
v_call: TRBV29-1
j_call: TRBJ1-4
d_call: .
clone_size: .

cdr3_nt: TGTGCCAGCAGTTACGGAGGCTTGAATTCACCCCTCCACTTT
cdr3_aa: CASSYGGLNSPLHF
v_call: TRBV6-5
j_call: TRBJ1-6
d_call: .
clone_size: .

cdr3_nt: TGTGCCTGGAACGAGGGACTAGCGGGGGAAGAGACCCAGTACTTC
cdr3_aa: CAWNEGLAGEETQYF
v_call: TRBV30
j_call: TRBJ2-5
d_call: TRBD2
clone_size: .

cdr3_nt: TGTGCCAGCAGTTCCAGAGGGGGCTACGAGCAGTACTTC
cdr3_aa: CASSSRGGYEQYF
v_call: TRBV27
j_call: TRBJ2-7
d_call: .
clone_size: .

cdr3_nt: TGTGCCAGCAGCTTGGGCCGGGTCTACACCTTC
cdr3_aa: CASSLGRVYTF
v_call: TRBV5-4
j_call: TRBJ1-2
d_call: .
clone_size: medium-sized